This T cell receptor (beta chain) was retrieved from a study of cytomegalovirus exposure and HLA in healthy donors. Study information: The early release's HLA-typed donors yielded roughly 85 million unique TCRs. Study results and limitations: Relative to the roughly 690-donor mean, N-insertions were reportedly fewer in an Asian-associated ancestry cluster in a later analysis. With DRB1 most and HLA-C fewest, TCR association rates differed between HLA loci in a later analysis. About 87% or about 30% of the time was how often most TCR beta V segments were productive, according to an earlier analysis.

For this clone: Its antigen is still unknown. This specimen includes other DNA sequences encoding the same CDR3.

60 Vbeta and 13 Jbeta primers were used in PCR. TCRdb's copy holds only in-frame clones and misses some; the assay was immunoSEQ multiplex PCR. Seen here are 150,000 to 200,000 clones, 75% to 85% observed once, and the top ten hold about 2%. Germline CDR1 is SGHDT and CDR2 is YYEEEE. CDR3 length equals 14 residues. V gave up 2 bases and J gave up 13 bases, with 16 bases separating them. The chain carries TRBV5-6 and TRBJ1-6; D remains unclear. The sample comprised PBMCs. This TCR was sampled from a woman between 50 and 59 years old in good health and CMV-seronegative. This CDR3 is CASSFQALGSPLHF. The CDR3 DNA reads TGTGCCAGCAGCTTTCAGGCTTTGGGTTCCCCCCTCCACTTT.